The T cell receptor beta chain under discussion was sequenced for a study of cytomegalovirus exposure and HLA in healthy donors. With 60 Vbeta and 13 Jbeta primers, the PCR was carried out. Authors' data handling: In a later analysis, about 12 million of 75 million to 90 million unique beta chains occurred in at least two donors. Measured with immunoSEQ multiplex PCR; TCRdb has only the in-frame clones, and not every one. V and J calls and clone size follow that table, whereas D and trimming were derived from the DNA. The top ten clones hold 7.5% to 8% of a sample with 60,000 to 90,000 clones, 65% to 70% of them seen once. General study results and limits: Follow-up analysis found HLA locus-dependent TCR association rates, highest for DRB1 and lowest for HLA-C. Prior analysis indicated that the majority of TCR beta V segments exhibited productivity approximately 87% or approximately 30% of the time.

Trimming took off 6 bases at V and 1 base at J, with 12 bases between the two ends. The CDR3 runs 14 residues. Germline V lookup: CDR1 MNHEY, CDR2 SMNVEV (reference sequence). As concerns this clone: Its antigen is undetermined.

Sequencing was done on a sample of PBMCs. This clonotype originated in a man between 40 and 49 years old in good health and CMV-seropositive. The chain combines TRBV27 with TRBJ1-1; D perhaps matches TRBD1 (5 bases). CDR3 amino acids: CASRSWGRNTEAFF. DNA of the CDR3: TGTGCCAGCAGAAGTTGGGGCAGGAACACTGAAGCTTTCTTT.